This T cell receptor (beta chain) was identified in a study of CD8 T cells in Susac syndrome. Overall study: Among the sequenced Susac syndrome patients, more than five had active disease while under ten were in remission. The Susac syndrome patients were therapy-naive, on corticosteroids, or on intravenous immunoglobulin alone at blood draw.

Points on this clonotype: The target antigen is unknown.

The CDR3 covers 14 residues. The ends were cut back, 1 base at V and 4 bases at J, with 9 bases in the middle. CDR1 and CDR2 (germline): KGHDR, SFDVKD. Random hexamers primed reverse transcription of about 0.5 to 1 ug RNA. One entry per CDR3 protein, called by TCRdb with MiXCR from the immunoSEQ multiplex PCR reads. The table includes 100,000 to 150,000 distinct CDR3 sequences, around 95% detected once. Notes on the study in general: Susac-specific public clones found in total CD8+ repertoires numbered 15 to 20, and those in CD8+ TEMRA repertoires numbered five.

The J gene is TRBJ1-1, the V gene TRBV24-1; unclear D gene. Sequences were obtained from CD8+ T cells from PBMCs. This TCR was sampled from a human donor with Susac syndrome. The DNA for the CDR3 is TGTGCCACCAGTGATTTCGGGCACAGCACTGAAGCTTTCTTT. This gives the protein CATSDFGHSTEAFF.